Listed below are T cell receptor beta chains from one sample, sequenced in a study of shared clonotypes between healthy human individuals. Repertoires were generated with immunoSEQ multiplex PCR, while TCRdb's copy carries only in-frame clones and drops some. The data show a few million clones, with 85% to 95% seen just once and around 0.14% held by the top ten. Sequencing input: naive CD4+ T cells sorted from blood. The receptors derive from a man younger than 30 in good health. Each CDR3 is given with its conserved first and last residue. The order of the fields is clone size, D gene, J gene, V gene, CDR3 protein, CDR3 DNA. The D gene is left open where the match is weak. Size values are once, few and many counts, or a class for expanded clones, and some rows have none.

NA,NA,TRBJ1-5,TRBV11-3,CASRGGDTSSNQPQHF,TGTGCCAGCAGGGGCGGGGACACTAGTAGCAATCAGCCCCAGCATTTT
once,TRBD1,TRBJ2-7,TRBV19,CASSLDRGYEQYF,TGTGCCAGTAGCCTAGACAGGGGCTACGAGCAGTACTTC
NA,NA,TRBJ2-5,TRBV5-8,CASSLGSQETQYF,TGTGCCAGCAGCTTGGGATCGCAAGAGACCCAGTACTTC
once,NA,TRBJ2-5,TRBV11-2,CASSYSEGETQYF,TGTGCCAGCAGCTATAGTGAGGGAGAGACCCAGTACTTC
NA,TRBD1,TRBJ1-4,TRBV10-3,CAISENRGGTNEKLFF,TGTGCCATCAGTGAGAACAGGGGTGGAACTAATGAAAAACTGTTTTTT
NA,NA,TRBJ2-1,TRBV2,CASRGVGIEQFF,TGTGCCAGCAGGGGGGTGGGGATCGAGCAGTTCTTC
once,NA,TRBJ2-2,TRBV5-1,CASSPSLGRITGELFF,TGCGCCAGCAGCCCGAGCCTGGGACGAATCACCGGGGAGCTGTTTTTT
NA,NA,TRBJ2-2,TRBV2,CASSRRTPRNTGELFF,TGTGCCAGCAGTCGGAGGACGCCTCGGAACACCGGGGAGCTGTTTTTT
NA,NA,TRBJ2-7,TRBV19,CASSRGGYYEQYF,TGTGCCAGTAGTAGGGGTGGATACTACGAGCAGTACTTC
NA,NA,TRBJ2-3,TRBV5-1,CASSLHGGGTDTQYF,TGCGCCAGCAGCTTGCACGGGGGTGGGACAGATACGCAGTATTTT
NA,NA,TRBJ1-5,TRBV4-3,CASSQDPVRGQPQHF,TGCGCCAGCAGCCAAGATCCTGTTCGGGGTCAGCCCCAGCATTTT
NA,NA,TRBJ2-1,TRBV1,CTSSQTGTGHNEQFF,TGCACCAGCAGCCAAACCGGGACTGGCCACAATGAGCAGTTCTTC
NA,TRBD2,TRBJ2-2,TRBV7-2,CASRPPGLAGVRELFF,TGTGCCAGCAGACCACCGGGACTAGCGGGAGTTAGGGAGCTGTTTTTT
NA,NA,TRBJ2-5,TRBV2,CASSGGGAGETQYF,TGTGCCAGCAGCGGTGGCGGGGCCGGGGAGACCCAGTACTTC
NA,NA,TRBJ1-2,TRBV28,CATLSQGAHGYTF,TGTGCCACCTTAAGTCAGGGTGCCCATGGCTACACCTTC
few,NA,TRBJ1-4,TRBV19,CASLSAGNNEKLFF,TGTGCCAGCCTGTCAGCCGGAAATAATGAAAAACTGTTTTTT
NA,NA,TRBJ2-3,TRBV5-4,CASSSTDTQYF,TGTGCCAGCAGCTCTACAGATACGCAGTATTTT
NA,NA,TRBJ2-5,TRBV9,CASSVATKGQETQYF,TGTGCCAGCAGCGTAGCTACGAAGGGACAAGAGACCCAGTACTTC
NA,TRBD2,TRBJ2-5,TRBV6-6,CASSPGLVGETQYF,TGTGCCAGCAGCCCGGGACTAGTAGGAGAGACCCAGTACTTC
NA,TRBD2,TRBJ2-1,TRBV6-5,CASSYGAGGLGEQFF,TGTGCCAGCAGTTACGGGGCGGGAGGGCTGGGTGAGCAGTTCTTC
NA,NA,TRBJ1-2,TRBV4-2,CASQRGEGYGYTF,TGTGCCAGCCAGAGGGGGGAGGGCTATGGCTACACCTTC
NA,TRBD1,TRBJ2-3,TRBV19,CASRDRGGSDTQYF,TGTGCCAGCCGGGACAGGGGGGGTTCAGATACGCAGTATTTT
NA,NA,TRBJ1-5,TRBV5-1,CASSLDGSSNQPQHF,TGCGCCAGCAGCTTGGATGGGTCAAGCAATCAGCCCCAGCATTTT
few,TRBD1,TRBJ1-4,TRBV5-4,CASSSKGQLNEKLFF,TGTGCCAGCAGCTCCAAGGGACAGCTTAATGAAAAACTGTTTTTT
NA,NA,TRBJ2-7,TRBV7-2,CASSLGSLGQYF,TGTGCCAGCAGCTTAGGTTCTTTGGGGCAGTACTTC
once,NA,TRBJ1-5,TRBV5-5,CASSLGPANQPQHF,TGTGCCAGCAGCTTGGGACCAGCCAATCAGCCCCAGCATTTT
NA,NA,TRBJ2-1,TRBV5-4,CASSSPRGAMGEQFF,TGTGCCAGCAGCTCCCCTAGGGGAGCCATGGGGGAGCAGTTCTTC
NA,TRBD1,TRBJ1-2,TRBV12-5,CASGLGDRLPNYGYTF,TGTGCTAGTGGTTTGGGGGACAGACTACCTAACTATGGCTACACCTTC
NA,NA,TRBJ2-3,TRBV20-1,CSARTDTQYF,TGCAGTGCCCGCACAGATACGCAGTATTTT
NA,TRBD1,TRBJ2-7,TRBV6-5,CASTRQGGHEQYF,TGTGCCAGCACCCGACAGGGGGGACACGAGCAGTACTTC
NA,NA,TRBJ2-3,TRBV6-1,CASSELGGLSTDTQYF,TGTGCCAGCAGTGAACTCGGGGGACTCAGCACAGATACGCAGTATTTT
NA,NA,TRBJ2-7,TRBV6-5,CASSYSSSGSYEQYF,TGTGCCAGCAGTTACTCTAGTTCGGGCAGCTACGAGCAGTACTTC
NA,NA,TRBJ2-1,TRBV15,CATSRDPAGLGNEQFF,TGTGCCACCAGCAGAGATCCAGCAGGGTTGGGGAATGAGCAGTTCTTC
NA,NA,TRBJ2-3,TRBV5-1,CASSLSDTQYF,TGCGCCAGCAGCCTGTCGGATACGCAGTATTTT
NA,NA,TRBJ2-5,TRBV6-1,CASSPTSRETQYF,TGTGCCAGCAGTCCGACTAGTAGGGAGACCCAGTACTTC
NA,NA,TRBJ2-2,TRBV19,CASSIDRVGELFF,TGTGCCAGTAGTATCGATCGGGTCGGGGAGCTGTTTTTT
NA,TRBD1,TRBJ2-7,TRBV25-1,CASSELGQGQYEQYF,TGTGCCAGCAGTGAATTGGGACAGGGGCAGTACGAGCAGTACTTC
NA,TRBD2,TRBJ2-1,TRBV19,CASSTGLAGGNEQFF,TGTGCCAGTAGTACGGGACTAGCGGGAGGTAATGAGCAGTTCTTC
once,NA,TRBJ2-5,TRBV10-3,CAISGENQETQYF,TGTGCCATCAGTGGAGAAAACCAAGAGACCCAGTACTTC
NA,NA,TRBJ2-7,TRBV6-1,CASSTRGYEQYF,TGTGCCAGCAGCACGAGGGGGTACGAGCAGTACTTC
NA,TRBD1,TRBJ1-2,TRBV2,CASSGETGDGYTF,TGTGCCAGCAGTGGGGAGACAGGGGACGGCTACACCTTC